Below are 28 T cell receptor beta chains sequenced from a single sample in a study of CXCR3-negative and CXCR3-positive naive CD8 T cells. Findings of the study overall: Naive cells that were CXCR3-positive had more hydrophobic TRB CDR3s (compared with CXCR3-negative naive cells).

These receptors lack a known antigen. UMI-labeled TRB cDNA libraries were prepared by 5' RACE. Each CDR3 protein gets one entry in TCRdb, which reprocessed the 5' RACE reads and gives no DNA. This table lists approximately 88,000 distinct CDR3 sequences. Sequencing input: naive CXCR3+ CD8+ T cells from blood. Stated subset: CD45RO-CCR7+CD27+CD95- naive CD8+ T cells expressing CXCR3 (TNR3+). The source is a human donor in good health. Some clones in this sample may be carry-over from other donors' samples.

The rearrangement joins TRBV3-1 to TRBJ2-5; the D call from TCRdb, TRBD1, cannot be confirmed without DNA. The CDR3 extends over 16 amino acids. The germline V gene encodes CDR1 LGHDT and CDR2 YNNKEL (reference sequence). The CDR3 loop reads CASSHRDPAYQETQYF.

This chain connects TRBV30 to TRBJ2-7; TCRdb calls TRBD1, which cannot be checked without DNA. CDR1 GTSNPN and CDR2 SVGIG come from the germline V gene (reference sequence). CDR3 length equals 13 residues. The CDR3 sequence is CAWTWTGEGELYF.

The chain is built from TRBV7-9 and TRBJ1-1. Germline assignment: CDR1 SEHNR and CDR2 FQNEAQ (reference sequence). This CDR3 spans 12 amino acids. CDR3: CASSNQPTGAFF.

The rearrangement links TRBV4-1 to TRBJ2-7; the TCRdb call, TRBD1, lacks DNA for checking. Germline assignment: CDR1 MGHRA and CDR2 YSYEKL. This CDR3 is 14 amino acids long. The CDR3 sequence is CASSPRAGSHEQYF.

The V call is TRBV11-2, the J call TRBJ1-5; TCRdb lists TRBD1, though no DNA is available to test this call. Germline CDR1 and CDR2: SGHAT and FQNNGV. The CDR3 is made up of 14 amino acids. Here the CDR3 reads CASSITGDSQPQHF.

This chain joins TRBV5-1 and TRBJ2-7; no DNA is available, so the TRBD1 call from TCRdb remains unchecked. This CDR3 is built from 15 residues. The germline CDR1 and CDR2 sequences are SGHRS and YFSETQ. The CDR3: CASSLRQGRFYEQYF.

This chain uses TRBV7-7 with TRBJ2-1; TCRdb's assignment of TRBD1 cannot be checked, as there is no DNA. CDR3 size: 14 residues. Germline-derived CDR1 and CDR2 are SSHAT and FNYEAQ (reference sequence). CDR3: CASSLGGGAREQFF.

V and J are TRBV11-3 and TRBJ1-6; TCRdb picks TRBD1, but there is no DNA to check that call. CDR1 is SGHNT and CDR2 is YENEEA in the germline V gene. The CDR3 runs to 12 residues. This CDR3 is CASSTGGSPLHF.

This chain uses TRBV29-1 with TRBJ2-1; no DNA is available, so the TRBD2 call from TCRdb remains unchecked. The CDR3 is 16 residues long. The germline V gene has CDR1 SQVTM and CDR2 ANQGSEA. CDR3 loop: CSGAISGLAPYSEQFF.

This chain uses TRBV5-1 with TRBJ2-1; without DNA, the TCRdb call of TRBD2 cannot be checked. CDR1 and CDR2 from the germline V gene are SGHRS and YFSETQ. CDR3 size: 14 residues. The CDR3 is CASSLSGSQNEQFF.

The rearrangement joins TRBV6-5 to TRBJ1-1; TCRdb gives TRBD1 as the D gene, but with no DNA this cannot be confirmed. This CDR3 contains 14 residues. In germline, CDR1 is MNHEY, CDR2 SVGAGI. The chain's CDR3 is CASQRAGGNTKAFF.

The V and J genes are TRBV20-1 and TRBJ1-2. Germline loops: CDR1 DFQATT, CDR2 SNEGSKA (reference sequence). This CDR3 is 11 amino acids long. CDR3 residues: CSARAPDGYTF.

This chain connects TRBV7-6 to TRBJ2-3; TCRdb names TRBD1, which stays unverified in the absence of DNA. The germline V gene has CDR1 SGHVS and CDR2 FNYEAQ. The CDR3 length is 15 residues. This chain's CDR3 is CASSLADRGADTQYF.

The rearrangement uses TRBV28 and TRBJ1-6. The CDR3 totals 16 residues. The germline CDR1 and CDR2 sequences are MDHEN and SYDVKM. This CDR3 is CASSLPWGVLNSPLHF. The full variable domain, its missing parts supplied by reference TRBV28 and TRBJ1-6, is DVKVTQSSRYLVKRTGEKVFLECVQDMDHENMFWYRQDPGLGLRLIYFSYDVKMKEKGDIPEGYSVSREKKERFSLILESASTNQTSMYLCASSLPWGVLNSPLHFGNGTRLTVT.

V is TRBV28 and J is TRBJ2-1; lacking DNA, the TRBD2 call made by TCRdb goes unchecked. The germline gives CDR1 MDHEN, CDR2 SYDVKM. The length of the CDR3 is 20 residues. CDR3 protein: CASSLPSPSGGPLSYNEQFF.

The chain joins TRBV5-1 to TRBJ2-2; TCRdb picks TRBD1, but there is no DNA to check that call. The CDR3 extends over 13 amino acids. The germline V gene has CDR1 SGHRS and CDR2 YFSETQ. The CDR3 protein is CASSLEGLGELFF.

The chain is built from TRBV28 and TRBJ2-6; without DNA, the TCRdb call of TRBD2 cannot be checked. CDR1 is MDHEN, CDR2 SYDVKM, per germline. The CDR3 spans 17 residues. This CDR3 reads CASSFLGLATGANVLTF.

V is TRBV4-1 and J is TRBJ2-4; TCRdb names TRBD1, which stays unverified in the absence of DNA. The CDR3 has 14 amino acids. Germline loops: CDR1 MGHRA, CDR2 YSYEKL. The CDR3 reads CASSQQGLENIQYF.

The gene calls are TRBV27 and TRBJ2-3; TCRdb outputs TRBD2, but without DNA this stays unchecked. Germline V CDR1 and CDR2: MNHEY, SMNVEV (reference sequence). The CDR3 loop spans 17 amino acids. The CDR3 sequence: CASSSSGLAGSTDTQYF.

This chain uses TRBV29-1 with TRBJ2-1; TCRdb's D call of TRBD1 is untestable without DNA. The CDR3 sequence is 12 residues long. In germline, CDR1 is SQVTM, CDR2 ANQGSEA. The CDR3 sequence: CSALGGDNEQFF.

The genes are TRBV12-3 or TRBV12-4 and TRBJ1-1; TCRdb's D call of TRBD1 is untestable without DNA. This CDR3 spans 13 amino acids. CDR3 loop: CASIPGRGTEAFF.

The V call is TRBV7-6, the J call TRBJ2-1; TCRdb selects TRBD2, and the lack of DNA leaves this call unchecked. The CDR3 covers 14 residues. Germline CDR1 and CDR2: SGHVS and FNYEAQ. The CDR3 spells CASSSRRGVDEQFF. The full variable domain, in which reference TRBV7-6 and TRBJ2-1 provide the parts outside the CDR3, is GAGVSQSPRYKVTKRGQDVALRCDPISGHVSLYWYRQALGQGPEFLTYFNYEAQQDKSGLPNDRFSAERPEGSISTLTIQRTEQRDSAMYRCASSSRRGVDEQFFGPGTRLTVL.

The V and J genes are TRBV5-4 and TRBJ2-1. Germline assignment: CDR1 SGHNT and CDR2 YYREEE (reference sequence). CDR3 length: 12 amino acids. CDR3 region: CASSISSGPQFF. Based on the CDR3 plus reference TRBV5-4 and TRBJ2-1, the full variable domain is ETGVTQSPTHLIKTRGQQVTLRCSSQSGHNTVSWYQQALGQGPQFIFQYYREEENGRGNFPPRFSGLQFPNYSSELNVNALELDDSALYLCASSISSGPQFFGPGTRLTVL.

The chain employs TRBV6-2 or TRBV6-3 and TRBJ2-1; TCRdb lists TRBD2, though no DNA is available to test this call. The germline V gene encodes CDR1 MNHEY and CDR2 SVGEGT. This CDR3 has 16 amino acids. The CDR3 protein is CASSYTGASGANEQFF.

This chain joins TRBV28 and TRBJ2-2; without DNA, the TCRdb call of TRBD1 cannot be checked. In germline, CDR1 is MDHEN, CDR2 SYDVKM. The CDR3 covers 14 residues. This chain's CDR3 is CASSSGTGIGELFF.

The chain carries TRBV29-1 and TRBJ2-7; the D gene TCRdb calls, TRBD1, cannot be checked with no DNA. CDR1 is SQVTM, CDR2 ANQGSEA, per germline. The CDR3 is 13 amino acids. The CDR3: CSVVGGGTYEQYF.

This chain connects TRBV4-3 to TRBJ2-7. Germline V lookup: CDR1 LGHNA, CDR2 YSLEER. CDR3 size: 15 residues. The CDR3 loop reads CASSQDLAGSYEQYF.

This rearrangement joins TRBV29-1 to TRBJ2-3; lacking DNA, the TRBD2 call made by TCRdb goes unchecked. This CDR3 spans 15 amino acids. Germline lookup yields CDR1 SQVTM and CDR2 ANQGSEA. The CDR3 reads CSVSSGQRFTDTQYF.